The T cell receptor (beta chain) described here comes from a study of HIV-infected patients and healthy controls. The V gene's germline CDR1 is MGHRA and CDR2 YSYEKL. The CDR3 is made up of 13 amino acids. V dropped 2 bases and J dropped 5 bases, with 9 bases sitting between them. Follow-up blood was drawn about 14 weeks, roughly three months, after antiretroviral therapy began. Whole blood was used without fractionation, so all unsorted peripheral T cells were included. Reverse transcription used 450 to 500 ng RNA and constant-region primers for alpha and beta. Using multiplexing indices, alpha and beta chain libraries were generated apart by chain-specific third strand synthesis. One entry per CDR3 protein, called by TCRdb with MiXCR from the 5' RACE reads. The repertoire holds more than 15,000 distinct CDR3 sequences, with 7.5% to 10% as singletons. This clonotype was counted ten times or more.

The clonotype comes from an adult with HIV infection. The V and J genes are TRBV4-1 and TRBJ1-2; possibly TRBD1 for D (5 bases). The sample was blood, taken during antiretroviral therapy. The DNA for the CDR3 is TGCGCCAGCAGCCAACCTGGACATTATGGCTACACCTTC. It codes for CASSQPGHYGYTF.